The T cell receptor beta chain described here comes from a study of stem cell transplantation in POMP-related autoinflammatory disease. On the study more broadly: CD8+ T cells were low and CD4+ cells naive-skewed before transplant. Study outcomes and limitations: Across all analyzed T-cell subsets, patients with PRAID tended toward reduced diversity and increased clonality. Patients with PRAID showed a restricted number of unique TRB V-J gene pairings.

Here immunoSEQ multiplex PCR was the method, and the copy in TCRdb shows in-frame clones only, minus some. The table has around 32,000 clones, 85% to 90% seen once. A note on this clone: Antigen unknown.

PRAID featured immunodeficiency plus autoinflammation. V was clipped by 3 bases and J by 2 bases; unmatched bases: 0. Per the germline V gene, CDR1 is MNHNS and CDR2 is SASEGT. The CDR3 covers 14 residues. V gene TRBV6-1 combines with J gene TRBJ1-4, with 7 bases aligning to TRBD1. The receptor's source is a human donor with POMP-related autoinflammation and immune dysregulation (PRAID). Specimen: CD4+ T cells from PBMCs, collected before stem cell transplantation. The CDR3 bases are TGTGCCAGCAGTGAGACAGGGACTAATGAAAAACTGTTTTTT. This encodes CASSETGTNEKLFF.